The rows below give T cell receptor beta chains drawn from one sample of a study of blood T cell repertoires in COVID-19. TCRdb keeps only in-frame clones here, not all; method: immunoSEQ multiplex PCR. The sample contains 260,000 or so clones, roughly 86% of which appear only once. Sequenced sample: PBMCs or T cells enriched from blood (not recorded which). These receptors all come from a woman aged 30 to 39 with acute COVID-19. The CDR3 runs from the conserved cysteine through the conserved F or W. The D gene is left open where the match is weak. Expanded clones get a size class; other rows say once, few or many, or leave the size out.

clone_size	d_call	v_call	j_call	cdr3_nt	cdr3_aa
NA	TRBD1	TRBV5-4	TRBJ1-1	TGTGCCAGCAGCCACGGACAGGGGCTGGGTGAAGCTTTCTTT	CASSHGQGLGEAFF
NA	NA	TRBV6-5	TRBJ1-2	TGTGCCAGCAGTTTCCGTTATAGCAGCTATGGCTACACCTTC	CASSFRYSSYGYTF
NA	NA	TRBV4-1	TRBJ2-1	TGCGCCAGCAGCCAAGAGGGGGCCCATAACAATGAGCAGTTCTTC	CASSQEGAHNNEQFF
NA	NA	TRBV29-1	TRBJ1-3	TGCAGCGTTGAACCCGCGGGGATGGAGTACACCATATATTTT	CSVEPAGMEYTIYF
many	TRBD1	TRBV6-5	TRBJ2-7	TGTGCCAGCAGACCCGACAGGGGCGCCCACGAGCAGTACTTC	CASRPDRGAHEQYF
NA	NA	TRBV7-6	TRBJ2-1	TGTGCCAGCAGCTTAGGGGAGCTTCCCTACAATGAGCAGTTCTTC	CASSLGELPYNEQFF
NA	NA	TRBV7-2	TRBJ2-7	TGTGCCAGCAGCCCTAGGGGCGTCGACCTGTACTTC	CASSPRGVDLYF
NA	TRBD1	TRBV11-3	TRBJ1-2	TGTGCCAGCAGCCGTCTGGGACAGGAGTACTATGGCTACACCTTC	CASSRLGQEYYGYTF
NA	TRBD1	TRBV6-6	TRBJ2-7	TGTGCCAGCAGTTGGGGACAGGGCTACGAGCAGTACTTC	CASSWGQGYEQYF
NA	NA	TRBV7-6	TRBJ1-1	TGTGCCAGCAGCTTAAGTGCAGTCATGAACACTGAAGCTTTCTTT	CASSLSAVMNTEAFF
NA	TRBD1	TRBV7-2	TRBJ2-3	TGTGCCAGCAGATTAAGGGGGCGCAGCACAGATACGCAGTATTTT	CASRLRGRSTDTQYF
NA	NA	TRBV18	TRBJ1-5	TGTGCCAGCTCACCAACGGGGTGGAATAGCAATCAGCCCCAGCATTTT	CASSPTGWNSNQPQHF
NA	TRBD1	TRBV6-2/TRBV6-3	TRBJ1-6	TGTGCCAGCAGTTACTCGAAAGGAGACAGGGTAAATTCACCCCTCCACTTT	CASSYSKGDRVNSPLHF